The entry that follows covers one TCR beta chain sequence. Its matching antigen is unknown. The entry originates in a study of T cell responses to AZD1222 COVID-19 vaccine. In germline, CDR1 is MRHNA, CDR2 SNTAGT. Trimming took 4 bases from V and 2 from J; bases not matched to a gene: 3. CDR3 length: 16 amino acids. General study findings and limits: Researchers report vaccine-associated CD4 TCRs spanning spike, with dominance at 160-218 and 743-854. Repertoire sampling occurred only after the peak T cell response. Receipt of two AZD1222 doses was followed by a rise in Spike-specific TCR breadth and depth.

The method was immunoSEQ multiplex PCR; TCRdb's version includes in-frame clones alone and lacks a portion of them. The sample lists about 220,000 clones; 85% to 95% were seen once. The chain is built from TRBV6-4 and TRBJ2-2; 11 bases align to TRBD2. The material was peripheral blood, obtained on day 0 of MenACWY control vaccination. The receptor comes from an adult in good health. Here the CDR3 DNA reads TGTGCCAGCAGTGGGGGGACTAGCGGTAACACCGGGGAGCTGTTTTTT. Residues: CASSGGTSGNTGELFF.